A single T cell receptor (beta chain) is shown here with its context. Repertoires were generated with immunoSEQ multiplex PCR, while TCRdb's copy carries only in-frame clones and drops some. The data show about 12,000 clones, 90% to 95% seen once. The data are from a study of control samples from healthy donors and cancer patients. CDR1 MNHEY and CDR2 SVGAGI come from the germline V gene. CDR3 length equals 14 residues. V was pared by 5 bases and J by 6 bases, with 10 bases of the junction left unmatched. This clonotype originated in a man older than 75 with lung cancer. This chain uses TRBV6-5 with TRBJ2-7, with 7 bases matching TRBD1. Sequencing was done on a sample of PBMCs. CDR3 in amino acids: CASSLHRGTSEQYV. CDR3 nucleotides: TGTGCCAGCAGTCTCCACAGGGGCACCTCCGAGCAGTACGTC.